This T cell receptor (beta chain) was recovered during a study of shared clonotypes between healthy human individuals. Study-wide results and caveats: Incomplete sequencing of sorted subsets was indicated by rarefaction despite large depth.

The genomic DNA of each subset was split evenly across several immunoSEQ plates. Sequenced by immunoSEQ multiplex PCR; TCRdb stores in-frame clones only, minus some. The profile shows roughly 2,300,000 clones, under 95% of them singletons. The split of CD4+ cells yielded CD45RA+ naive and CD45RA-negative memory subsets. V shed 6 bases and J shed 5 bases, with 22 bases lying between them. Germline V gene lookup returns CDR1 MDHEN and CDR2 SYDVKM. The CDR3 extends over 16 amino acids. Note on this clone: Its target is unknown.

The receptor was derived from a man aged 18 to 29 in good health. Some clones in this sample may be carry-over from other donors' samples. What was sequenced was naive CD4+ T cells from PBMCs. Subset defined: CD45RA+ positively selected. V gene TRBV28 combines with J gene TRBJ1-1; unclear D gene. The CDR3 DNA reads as TGTGCCAGCAGACCCTCTCCCGGGAGGCGTCGGACTGAAGCTTTCTTT. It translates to CASRPSPGRRRTEAFF.